This TCR beta chain was captured by sequencing in a study of T cell responses to AZD1222 COVID-19 vaccine. The data were produced by immunoSEQ multiplex PCR, yet TCRdb's version contains in-frame clones alone and is incomplete. The data contain 160,000 or so clones, more than 90% of them singletons. Trimming pared 2 bases from V and 2 bases from J, leaving 6 bases between. The germline V gene has CDR1 SGHRS and CDR2 YFSETQ. The CDR3 spans 13 residues. Here the sequenced sample was peripheral blood, taken 28 days after the second AZD1222 dose. V gene TRBV5-1 combines with J gene TRBJ2-3, with D unresolved. The receptor was isolated from an adult who received the AZD1222 COVID-19 vaccine. CDR3 sequence (DNA): TGCGCCAGCAGCTTTAGTAACACAGATACGCAGTATTTT. Translating it yields CASSFSNTDTQYF.